This passage covers 10 T cell receptor beta chains from one sample sequenced in a study of shared clonotypes between healthy human individuals. Assay used: immunoSEQ multiplex PCR; TCRdb lists only in-frame clones, some missing. The sample carries roughly 760,000 clones, about 74% recorded once. The sample was memory CD4+ T cells sorted from blood. Subset denoted: CD45RA-negative fraction. These receptors originate from a young woman in good health.

This sequence joins TRBV7-2 and TRBJ1-2, with 7 bases that match TRBD1. The length of the CDR3 is 15 residues. CDR1 is SGHTA and CDR2 is FQGNSA in the germline V gene. The trim removed 1 base at V and 4 bases at J, leaving 6 bases unmatched. CDR3 nucleotide sequence: TGTGCCAGCAGCTTAGTTACAGGGGCCCTCTATGGCTACACCTTC. Amino acid sequence: CASSLVTGALYGYTF.

A single count supports this clone. The chain employs TRBV28 and TRBJ2-2; no firm D call. Trimming left V 2 bases short and J 2 bases short, with 3 bases between. CDR1 MDHEN and CDR2 SYDVKM come from the germline V gene. The CDR3 runs to 13 residues. CDR3 DNA: TGTGCCAGCAGTTTAATTAACACCGGGGAGCTGTTTTTT. This gives the protein CASSLINTGELFF.

This chain joins TRBV7-3 and TRBJ2-7; D unclear. V dropped 2 bases and J dropped 3 bases, with 8 bases sitting between them. The CDR3 length is 13 residues. Germline lookup yields CDR1 SGHTA and CDR2 FQGTGA. The CDR3 bases are TGTGCCAGCAGCTTACACCAGCACTACGAGCAGTACTTC. Translated: CASSLHQHYEQYF.

The chain carries TRBV29-1 and TRBJ1-1, with 8 bases fitting TRBD1. With V trimmed by 5 bases and J by 0 bases, 8 bases remained unmatched. Germline assignment: CDR1 SQVTM and CDR2 ANQGSEA. This CDR3 has 15 residues. CDR3 DNA sequence: TGCAGCGTTTTCGACACGGGACAGGTGAACACTGAAGCTTTCTTT. This encodes CSVFDTGQVNTEAFF.

V and J are TRBV30 and TRBJ1-6; D unresolved. From germline, CDR1 is GTSNPN and CDR2 SVGIG (reference sequence). The CDR3 totals 15 residues. Trimming stripped 2 bases from V and 10 bases from J, with 18 bases between. CDR3 protein: CAWSLPEGWPSPLHF. In DNA form, the CDR3 reads TGTGCCTGGAGTCTTCCGGAAGGATGGCCCTCACCCCTCCACTTT.

This chain links TRBV5-1 with TRBJ2-7, with a tentative D call TRBD2 (6 bases). CDR3 size: 17 residues. Germline V gene data show CDR1 as SGHRS and CDR2 as YFSETQ. Trimming removed 1 base at V and 0 bases at J, with 17 bases between. DNA of the CDR3: TGCGCCAGCAGCTTGTCTCCTCGGCGGGACTTCTCCTACGAGCAGTACTTC. This gives the protein CASSLSPRRDFSYEQYF.

This clone was counted between two and nine times. The V and J genes are TRBV6-5 and TRBJ1-1, with a possible D match to TRBD1 (5 bases). Trimming took 7 bases from V and 2 from J, leaving 11 bases between them. The CDR3 has 13 residues. CDR1 and CDR2 (germline): MNHEY, SVGAGI. In DNA, the CDR3 is TGTGCCAGCACCCTGGACATAAACACTGAAGCTTTCTTT. The encoded protein is CASTLDINTEAFF.

This chain links TRBV19 with TRBJ2-2; 8 nucleotides agree with TRBD1. V dropped 9 bases and J dropped 1; count of bases not matched to a gene: 4. The germline gives CDR1 LNHDA, CDR2 SQIVND (reference sequence). The CDR3 covers 14 residues. CDR3 residues: CASMGTGNTGELFF. CDR3 sequence (DNA): TGTGCCAGCATGGGGACAGGGAACACCGGGGAGCTGTTTTTT. The whole variable domain, remainder taken from reference TRBV19 and TRBJ2-2, is DGGITQSPKYLFRKEGQNVTLSCEQNLNHDAMYWYRQDPGQGLRLIYYSQIVNDFQKGDIAEGYSVSREKKESFPLTVTSAQKNPTAFYLCASMGTGNTGELFFGEGSRLTVL.

The J gene is TRBJ2-1, the V gene TRBV28; no clear D gene. Germline V CDR1 and CDR2: MDHEN, SYDVKM. This CDR3 comprises 10 residues. Between the trimmed V and J ends, which lost 3 bases and 10 bases, there was a span of 4 bases. The CDR3 region is CASSFQEQFF. CDR3 nucleotides: TGTGCCAGCAGTTTCCAGGAGCAGTTCTTC. Complete variable domain (other parts from reference TRBV28 and TRBJ2-1): DVKVTQSSRYLVKRTGEKVFLECVQDMDHENMFWYRQDPGLGLRLIYFSYDVKMKEKGDIPEGYSVSREKKERFSLILESASTNQTSMYLCASSFQEQFFGPGTRLTVL.

V gene TRBV6-6 combines with J gene TRBJ2-7; TRBD1 or TRBD2 may be the D gene (5 bases each). The germline V gene has CDR1 MNHNY and CDR2 SVGAGI (reference sequence). Trimming left V 5 bases short and J 6 bases short, with 17 bases between. The CDR3 is made up of 14 amino acids. CDR3 residues: CASSRQISGGEQYF. The CDR3 DNA sequence: TGTGCCAGCAGTAGACAGATCTCTGGGGGCGAGCAGTACTTC.